The 16 T cell receptor beta chains presented below share a single source sample, sequenced in a study of T cell repertoires in cytomegalovirus infection. Via MiXCR, TCRdb re-called the reads, giving one row per CDR3 protein. The repertoire holds hundreds of thousands of distinct CDR3 sequences, with approximately 10% as singletons. Sequencing was performed on PBMCs. The receptor set was obtained from a human donor in good health (CMV status not recorded). Some clones in this sample may be carry-over from other donors' samples.

This clonotype was counted at least ten times. The rearrangement links TRBV5-1 to TRBJ2-7; D could derive from TRBD1 or TRBD2 (6 bases each). The CDR3 sequence is 14 residues long. Per the germline V gene, CDR1 is SGHRS and CDR2 is YFSETQ. The V end lost 0 bases, the J end lost 7 bases, and 14 bases lay between the germline ends. The CDR3 protein is CASSLDGGQGEQYF. The DNA for the CDR3 is TGCGCCAGCAGCTTGGATGGGGGGCAAGGGGAGCAGTACTTC.

The V and J genes are TRBV18 and TRBJ1-2; D gene uncertain. The CDR3 contains 13 residues. Germline loops: CDR1 KGHSH, CDR2 LQKENI. Trimming removed 4 bases at V and 8 bases at J, with 14 bases between. The CDR3, as DNA: TGTGCCAGCTCACGATCCCCCGGGAACGGCTACACCTTC. Translated: CASSRSPGNGYTF.

The table lists this clonotype with many counts. The gene calls are TRBV7-3 and TRBJ2-1; tentatively, D is TRBD1 (6 bases). CDR3 length equals 15 residues. Germline V gene lookup returns CDR1 SGHTA and CDR2 FQGTGA. The V end lost 4 bases, the J end lost 1 base, and 11 bases lay between the germline ends. Here the CDR3 reads CASSSSGASYNEQFF. CDR3 nucleotide sequence: TGTGCCAGCAGCTCATCAGGGGCTTCCTACAATGAGCAGTTCTTC.

This chain connects TRBV6-2 or TRBV6-3 to TRBJ2-3; no definite D call. The CDR3 is made up of 13 amino acids. V shed 2 bases and J shed 7 bases, with 10 bases lying between them. Germline-derived CDR1 and CDR2 are MNHEY and SVGEGT. The DNA of the CDR3 is TGTGCCAGCAGTTACGTCACAGCAAATACGCAGTATTTT. This sequence encodes CASSYVTANTQYF.

The chain couples TRBV7-9 to TRBJ1-5; possible D gene TRBD1, 6 bases. In germline, CDR1 is SEHNR, CDR2 FQNEAQ (reference sequence). The CDR3 runs 13 residues. The germline V and J ends were trimmed by 5 bases and 4 bases, with 9 bases remaining between them. CDR3 sequence reads: CASSDRPNQPQHF. The CDR3 DNA follows: TGTGCCAGCAGCGACAGGCCAAATCAGCCCCAGCATTTT.

V gene TRBV5-1 combines with J gene TRBJ2-5; D is perhaps TRBD2 (7 bases). With 1 base removed from V and 5 bases from J, the gap between germline ends came to 21 bases. This CDR3 has 17 amino acids. Germline V CDR1 and CDR2: SGHRS, YFSETQ. CDR3 in amino acids: CASSLYGLGGGPETQYF. The CDR3 coding sequence is TGCGCCAGCAGCTTGTATGGACTAGGAGGGGGGCCGGAGACCCAGTACTTC.

There are many counts of this clonotype. The V gene is TRBV4-2, the J gene TRBJ2-7; a weak D match, TRBD2 (5 bases). CDR1 is LGHNA and CDR2 is YNFKEQ in the germline V gene. Trimming removed 2 bases from V and 1 base from J, with 15 bases in between. The CDR3 has 16 amino acids. The CDR3 coding sequence is TGTGCCAGCAGCCAACCGAGGGAGCGAACTTCCTACGAGCAGTACTTC. Its translation: CASSQPRERTSYEQYF.

This clonotype was seen repeatedly, ten times or more. This chain links TRBV20-1 with TRBJ2-5; 8 nucleotides align to TRBD2. The J segment lost 5 bases and the V segment lost 2 bases, leaving 7 bases of the junction unmatched. CDR3 length: 14 residues. Germline V lookup: CDR1 DFQATT, CDR2 SNEGSKA (reference sequence). CDR3 bases: TGCAGTGCTAGAAGGAGCGGGAGTTGGGAGACCCAGTACTTC. Protein sequence: CSARRSGSWETQYF.

The sample holds a few counts of this clonotype. The chain recombines TRBV2 with TRBJ1-1; D may be TRBD1 (5 bases). Germline CDR1 is SNHLY and CDR2 is FYNNEI. The V and J ends lost 3 bases and 3 bases respectively, with 14 bases between them. There are 15 residues in the CDR3. CDR3 DNA: TGTGCCAGCAGTGACCTCAGGGAAGGATACACTGAAGCTTTCTTT. Protein sequence: CASSDLREGYTEAFF. The complete variable domain, with remaining parts taken from reference TRBV2 and TRBJ1-1, reads EPEVTQTPSHQVTQMGQEVILRCVPISNHLYFYWYRQILGQKVEFLVSFYNNEISEKSEIFDDQFSVERPDGSNFTLKIRSTKLEDSAMYFCASSDLREGYTEAFFGQGTRLTVV.

The table lists this clonotype with many counts. The chain links TRBV6-4 to TRBJ1-1; no clear D. Germline values: CDR1 MRHNA, CDR2 SNTAGT. The ends were cut back, 5 bases at V and 4 bases at J, with 17 bases in the middle. This CDR3 contains 15 residues. CDR3: CASSLSDRGGTEAFF. The DNA of the CDR3 is TGTGCCAGCAGTCTCTCGGACCGAGGCGGCACTGAAGCTTTCTTT.

The chain carries TRBV6-2 or TRBV6-3 and TRBJ1-6; 8 nucleotides match TRBD1. J gave up 7 bases and V 6 bases, and 8 bases lay outside the gene matches. This CDR3 region has 15 residues. The germline V gene encodes CDR1 MNHEY and CDR2 SVGEGT. CDR3 protein: CASRSQGARNSPLHF. CDR3 DNA sequence: TGTGCCAGCAGATCTCAGGGGGCGCGGAATTCACCCCTCCACTTT.

The chain couples TRBV29-1 to TRBJ2-2; D is undetermined. The CDR3 sequence is 13 residues long. Germline V gene lookup returns CDR1 SQVTM and CDR2 ANQGSEA. Deletions cut 7 bases from V and 3 bases from J, with 12 bases between. CDR3 protein: CSATQTDTGELFF. CDR3 nucleotides: TGCAGCGCTACTCAAACGGACACCGGGGAGCTGTTTTTT.

Many counts were recorded for this clonotype. The rearrangement links TRBV6-2 or TRBV6-3 to TRBJ2-2; 7 bases are shared with TRBD2. This CDR3 is 16 amino acids long. Trimming at V came to 4 bases and at J to 0 bases, leaving 5 bases not matched to a gene. Germline assignment: CDR1 MNHEY and CDR2 SVGEGT. CDR3 sequence reads: CASSFGAGANTGELFF. In DNA, the CDR3 is TGTGCCAGCAGTTTCGGGGCGGGGGCGAACACCGGGGAGCTGTTTTTT.

This clonotype has a count of ten or more. This chain uses TRBV27 with TRBJ2-2; D remains ambiguous. The CDR3 consists of 17 residues. Germline-derived CDR1 and CDR2 are MNHEY and SMNVEV (reference sequence). Trimming left V 2 bases short and J 0 bases short, with 13 bases between. The CDR3 DNA reads TGTGCCAGCAGTTTAGGTCGGCAAGAAGCGAACACCGGGGAGCTGTTTTTT. Its protein is CASSLGRQEANTGELFF.

At least ten counts were recorded for this clonotype. The rearrangement joins TRBV7-9 to TRBJ2-3; D is perhaps TRBD1 or TRBD2 (5 bases each). The germline gives CDR1 SEHNR, CDR2 FQNEAQ (reference sequence). The CDR3 sequence is 14 residues long. V was trimmed by 5 bases and J by 6 bases, leaving 15 bases between them. The CDR3 DNA follows: TGTGCCAGCAGCATTTCCGGGGCCGGGGATACGCAGTATTTT. Protein product: CASSISGAGDTQYF. The full variable domain, in which reference TRBV7-9 and TRBJ2-3 provide the parts outside the CDR3, is DTGVSQNPRHKITKRGQNVTFRCDPISEHNRLYWYRQTLGQGPEFLTYFQNEAQLEKSRLLSDRFSAERPKGSFSTLEIQRTEQGDSAMYLCASSISGAGDTQYFGPGTRLTVL.

This clonotype was counted a few times. This chain connects TRBV19 to TRBJ1-1; tentative D call: TRBD1 (6 bases). V lost 4 bases and J 5 bases, leaving 11 bases between the germline ends. CDR1 LNHDA and CDR2 SQIVND come from the germline V gene (reference sequence). The CDR3 totals 13 residues. CDR3 sequence: CASSRYQGTEAFF. CDR3 DNA sequence: TGTGCCAGTAGTAGATATCAGGGGACTGAAGCTTTCTTT.